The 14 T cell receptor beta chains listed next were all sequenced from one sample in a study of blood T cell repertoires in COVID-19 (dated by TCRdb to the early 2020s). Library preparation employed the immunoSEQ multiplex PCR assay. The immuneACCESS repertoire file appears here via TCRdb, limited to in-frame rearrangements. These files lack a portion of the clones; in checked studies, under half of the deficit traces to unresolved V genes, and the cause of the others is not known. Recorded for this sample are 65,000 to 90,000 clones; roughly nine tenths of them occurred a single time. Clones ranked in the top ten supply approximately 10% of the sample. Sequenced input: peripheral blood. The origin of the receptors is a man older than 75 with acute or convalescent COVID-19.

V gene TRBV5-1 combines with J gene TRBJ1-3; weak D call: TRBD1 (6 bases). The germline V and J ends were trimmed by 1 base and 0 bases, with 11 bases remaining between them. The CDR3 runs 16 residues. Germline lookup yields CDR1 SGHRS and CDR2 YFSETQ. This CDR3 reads CASSLMGDTSGNTIYF. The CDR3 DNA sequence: TGCGCCAGCAGCTTGATGGGGGACACCTCTGGAAACACCATATATTTT.

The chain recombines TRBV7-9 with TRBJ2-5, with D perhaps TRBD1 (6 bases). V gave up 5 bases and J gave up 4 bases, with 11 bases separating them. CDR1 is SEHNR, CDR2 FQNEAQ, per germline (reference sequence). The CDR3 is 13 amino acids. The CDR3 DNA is TGTGCCAGCAGCGAAGTGGGGGCAGAGACCCAGTACTTC. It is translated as CASSEVGAETQYF. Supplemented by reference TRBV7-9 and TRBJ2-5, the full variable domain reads DTGVSQNPRHKITKRGQNVTFRCDPISEHNRLYWYRQTLGQGPEFLTYFQNEAQLEKSRLLSDRFSAERPKGSFSTLEIQRTEQGDSAMYLCASSEVGAETQYFGPGTRLLVL.

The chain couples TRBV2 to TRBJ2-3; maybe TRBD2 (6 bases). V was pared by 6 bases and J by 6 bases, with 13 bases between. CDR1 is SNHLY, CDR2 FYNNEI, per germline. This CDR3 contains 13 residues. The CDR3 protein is CASRLGGVDTQYF. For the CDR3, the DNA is TGTGCCAGCAGGCTAGGCGGGGTTGATACGCAGTATTTT.

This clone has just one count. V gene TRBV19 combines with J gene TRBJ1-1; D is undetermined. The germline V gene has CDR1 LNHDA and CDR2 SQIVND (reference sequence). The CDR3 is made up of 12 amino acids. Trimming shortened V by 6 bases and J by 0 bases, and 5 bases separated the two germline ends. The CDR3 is CASRAVNTEAFF. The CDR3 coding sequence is TGTGCCAGTAGGGCGGTGAACACTGAAGCTTTCTTT.

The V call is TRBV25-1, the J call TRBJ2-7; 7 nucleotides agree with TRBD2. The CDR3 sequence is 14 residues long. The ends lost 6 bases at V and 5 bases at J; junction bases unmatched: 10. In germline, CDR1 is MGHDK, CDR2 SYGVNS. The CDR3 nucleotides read TGTGCCAGCAGCCGCTGGGAGGGGATGAACGAGCAGTACTTC. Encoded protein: CASSRWEGMNEQYF.

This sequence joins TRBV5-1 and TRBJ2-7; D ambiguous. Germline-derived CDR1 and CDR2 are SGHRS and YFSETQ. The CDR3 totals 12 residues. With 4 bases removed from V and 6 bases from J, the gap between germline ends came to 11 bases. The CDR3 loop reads CASSPVGVEQYF. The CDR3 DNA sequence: TGCGCCAGCAGCCCGGTAGGAGTCGAGCAGTACTTC.

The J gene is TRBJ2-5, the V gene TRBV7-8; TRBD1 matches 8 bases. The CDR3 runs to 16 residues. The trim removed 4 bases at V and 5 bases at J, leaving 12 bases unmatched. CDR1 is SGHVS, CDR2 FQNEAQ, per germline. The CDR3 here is CASSWVAGTGEETQYF. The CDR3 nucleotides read TGTGCCAGCAGCTGGGTGGCCGGGACAGGAGAGGAGACCCAGTACTTC.

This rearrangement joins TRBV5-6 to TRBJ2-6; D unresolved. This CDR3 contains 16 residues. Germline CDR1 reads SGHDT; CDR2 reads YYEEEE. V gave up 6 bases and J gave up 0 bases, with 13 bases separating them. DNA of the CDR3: TGTGCCAGCACCACCATGAGGAACTCTGGGGCCAACGTCCTGACTTTC. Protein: CASTTMRNSGANVLTF.

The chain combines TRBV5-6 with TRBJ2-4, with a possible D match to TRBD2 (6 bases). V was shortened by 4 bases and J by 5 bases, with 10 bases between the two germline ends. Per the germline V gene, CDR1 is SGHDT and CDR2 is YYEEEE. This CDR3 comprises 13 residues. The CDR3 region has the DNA TGTGCCAGCAGCCGGGACTCCCAAAACATTCAGTACTTC. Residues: CASSRDSQNIQYF.

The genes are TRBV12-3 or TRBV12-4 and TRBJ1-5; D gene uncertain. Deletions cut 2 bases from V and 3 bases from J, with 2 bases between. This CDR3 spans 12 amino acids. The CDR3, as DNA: TGTGCCAGCAGTTTATACAATCAGCCCCAGCATTTT. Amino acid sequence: CASSLYNQPQHF.

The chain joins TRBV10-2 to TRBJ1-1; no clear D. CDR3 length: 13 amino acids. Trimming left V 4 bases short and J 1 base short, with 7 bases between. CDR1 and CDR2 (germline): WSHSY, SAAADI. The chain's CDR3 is CASSAGGNTEAFF. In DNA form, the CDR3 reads TGCGCCAGCAGTGCCGGAGGGAACACTGAAGCTTTCTTT.

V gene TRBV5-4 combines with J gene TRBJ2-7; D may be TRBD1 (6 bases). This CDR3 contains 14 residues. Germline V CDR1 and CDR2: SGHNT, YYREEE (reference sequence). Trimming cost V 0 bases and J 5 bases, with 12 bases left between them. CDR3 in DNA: TGTGCCAGCAGCTTGGTGTCAGGGACAAACGAGCAGTACTTC. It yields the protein CASSLVSGTNEQYF.

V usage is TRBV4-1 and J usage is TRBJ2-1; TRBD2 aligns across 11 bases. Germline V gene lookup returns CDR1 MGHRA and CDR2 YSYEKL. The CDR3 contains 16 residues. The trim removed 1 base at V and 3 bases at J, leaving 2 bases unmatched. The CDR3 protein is CASSQATSGGYNEQFF. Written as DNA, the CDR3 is TGCGCCAGCAGCCAAGCCACTAGCGGGGGCTACAATGAGCAGTTCTTC.

CDR3 in amino acids: CAWRTSGVRYEQYF. Here the CDR3 DNA reads TGTGCCTGGAGGACTAGCGGGGTTCGGTACGAGCAGTACTTC. This chain joins TRBV30 and TRBJ2-7; 11 bases are shared with TRBD2. V shed 3 bases, J shed 4 bases, and the junction held 5 bases outside the gene matches. Germline CDR1 and CDR2: GTSNPN and SVGIG (reference sequence). The CDR3 sequence is 14 residues long.